These T cell receptor beta chains were read from a single sample in a study of control samples from healthy donors and cancer patients. The assay was immunoSEQ multiplex PCR, and TCRdb's table has in-frame clones only and misses some. This sample has roughly 120,000 clones, with roughly 91% found just once. The sequenced sample consisted of blood. The source is a woman in her 70s in good health. CDR3s include the opening cysteine and the closing phenylalanine or tryptophan. D genes are given only for firm matches. Where a row states a size, it is once, few, many or the class of an expanded clone; other rows omit it.

D,J,size,V,DNA,CDR3
NA,TRBJ1-1,NA,TRBV7-3,TGTGCCAGCAGCCAACGAACTGGGAGAGCTTTCTTT,CASSQRTGRAFF
NA,TRBJ1-2,NA,TRBV19,TGTGCCAGTAGTATATTGGCGGACTATGGCTACACCTTC,CASSILADYGYTF
NA,TRBJ2-2,NA,TRBV2,TGTGCCAGCAGCGAACCCGGGGAGCTGTTTTTT,CASSEPGELFF
NA,TRBJ1-4,NA,TRBV18,TGTGCCAGCTCACCAACACGGGAGGTTAAACTGTTTTTT,CASSPTREVKLFF
NA,TRBJ1-1,NA,TRBV20-1,TGCAGCGCGGACGGGAACACTGAAGCTTTCTTT,CSADGNTEAFF
NA,TRBJ2-7,NA,TRBV24-1,TGTGCCACCAGCGGCCCCTACGAGCAGTACTTC,CATSGPYEQYF
NA,TRBJ1-1,NA,TRBV5-5,TGTGCCAGCAGCTTGATTATGACGAACACTGAAGCTTTCTTT,CASSLIMTNTEAFF
TRBD1,TRBJ1-2,NA,TRBV2,TGTGCCAGCAGTGAAAGGACAGGGGCGTTCTATGGCTACACCTTC,CASSERTGAFYGYTF
NA,TRBJ2-7,NA,TRBV7-2,TGTGCCAGCAGCCTAACGGTTCGCGGACTCTACGAGCAGTACTTC,CASSLTVRGLYEQYF
TRBD1,TRBJ1-5,once,TRBV18,TGTGCCAGCTCACCAACCGGGACAGGGTATCAGCCCCAGCATTTT,CASSPTGTGYQPQHF
NA,TRBJ2-1,NA,TRBV10-3,TGTGCCTCGCCCATAGCACGTAGCTCCTACAATGAGCAGTTCTTC,CASPIARSSYNEQFF
NA,TRBJ1-1,once,TRBV2,TGTGCCAGCCAAACCGACAGGTTGAACACTGAAGCTTTCTTT,CASQTDRLNTEAFF
NA,TRBJ1-1,NA,TRBV14,TGTGCCAGCAGCCCCAGGGTGGTCGGTGAAGCTTTCTTT,CASSPRVVGEAFF
TRBD1,TRBJ1-2,NA,TRBV6-5,TGTGCCAGCAGTCAAAGACAGGGCTATGGCTACACCTTC,CASSQRQGYGYTF
TRBD1,TRBJ1-2,NA,TRBV27,TGTGCCAGCAGGCCCCCACCCGGGACAGGATCGGTTGGCTACACCTTC,CASRPPPGTGSVGYTF
NA,TRBJ2-5,NA,TRBV12-3/TRBV12-4,TGTGCCAGCAGCTCCAGGGAGACCCAGTACTTC,CASSSRETQYF
TRBD1,TRBJ1-5,NA,TRBV5-5,TGTGCCAGCAGCTTGCAGGGGGGAGGCAATCAGCCCCAGCATTTT,CASSLQGGGNQPQHF
TRBD1,TRBJ2-3,NA,TRBV5-4,TGTGCCAGCAGGTGGGACAGGGACACAGATACGCAGTATTTT,CASRWDRDTDTQYF
NA,TRBJ2-3,few,TRBV5-1,TGCGCCAGCAGCTTGGTAAGCCCCGGGTTAGCAGATACGCAGTATTTT,CASSLVSPGLADTQYF
NA,TRBJ2-1,NA,TRBV5-4,TGTGCCAGCAGCTTGCGTGGTGAGCAGCTCTTC,CASSLRGEQLF
TRBD1,TRBJ2-7,NA,TRBV5-1,TGCGCCAGCAGCTTTCGGACAGGGTCCAGGGGTGAGCAGTACTTC,CASSFRTGSRGEQYF
NA,TRBJ1-1,NA,TRBV7-9,TGTGCCAGCAGCTTAGAAGTACAGTCTTGGGAAGCTTTCTTT,CASSLEVQSWEAFF
TRBD1,TRBJ1-5,NA,TRBV19,TGTGCCAGTAACCCCACAGGGGCCTATCAGCCCCAGCATTTT,CASNPTGAYQPQHF
NA,TRBJ2-7,once,TRBV29-1,TGCAGCGCCCTCACAGGGGAGGGCCCCTACGAGCAGTACTTC,CSALTGEGPYEQYF
NA,TRBJ2-2,NA,TRBV24-1,TGTGCCACCAGTGACCCAATGACAGGGAACACCGGGGAGCTGTTTTTT,CATSDPMTGNTGELFF
NA,TRBJ1-1,NA,TRBV10-3,TGTGCCATCAGTGTAGGGGACCGCAGGAACACTGAAGCTTTCTTT,CAISVGDRRNTEAFF
NA,TRBJ1-2,NA,TRBV7-9,TGTGCCAGCAGCCAAGATTCTTATGGCTACACCTTC,CASSQDSYGYTF
NA,TRBJ2-5,NA,TRBV7-8,TGTGCCAGCAGCAACGGGGGGCCCGGAGAGACCCAGTACTTC,CASSNGGPGETQYF
TRBD2,TRBJ2-1,NA,TRBV3-1/TRBV3-2,TGTGCCAGCAGCCAAGATCACCCTAGCGGGGGTGGCTACAATGAGCAGTTCTTC,CASSQDHPSGGGYNEQFF
TRBD1,TRBJ1-2,NA,TRBV6-5,TGTGCCAGCAGTCTCGGACAGGGGCCAGTCTATGGCTACACCTTC,CASSLGQGPVYGYTF
NA,TRBJ2-5,NA,TRBV12-5,TGTGCTAGTGGTTTGTCGGTAGTAGGAGAGACCCAGTACTTC,CASGLSVVGETQYF
NA,TRBJ2-2,few,TRBV6-5,TGTGCCAGCAGTTACGATTCTGGCACCGGGGAGCTGTTTTTT,CASSYDSGTGELFF